In this sample, the clone carrying this T cell receptor beta chain turned up a few times. Its antigen remains unknown. For the second PCR, which ran for 7 to 11 cycles, a sample-barcoded 5' primer and a J-beta primer mix were used. Tags on each cDNA molecule came from a template-switch adaptor with 12 random nucleotides. MiXCR, applied by TCRdb to the 5' RACE reads, yields one record per CDR3 protein. The sample includes 800,000 to 950,000 distinct CDR3 sequences, roughly 28% of them seen just once. This specimen comes from a study of blood T cells in healthy people across ages. The study, taken as a whole, reports: The percentage of naive T cells correlated strongly with TCR beta diversity. In long-lived donors, naive CD4+ cell counts and diversity exceeded those of aged donors.

At least 6.5 million PBMCs were isolated per sample. Germline CDR1 MGHRA, CDR2 YSYEKL. V lost 6 bases and J lost 1; bases outside the gene matches: 7. The CDR3 has 16 amino acids. The sample was also linked to a second study, of T cells of mothers and their children.

The clonotype was recovered from a middle-aged woman in good health. The sample comprised blood. The chain uses TRBV4-1 and TRBJ2-1, with 9 nucleotides matching TRBD2. The CDR3 DNA sequence: TGCGCCAGCAGGCACCAAAGCGGGGGGTCCTACAATGAGCAGTTCTTC. It specifies CASRHQSGGSYNEQFF.